These T cell receptor beta chains were read from a single sample in a study of T cell responses to AZD1222 COVID-19 vaccine. Generated by immunoSEQ multiplex PCR, the TCRdb table keeps only in-frame clones and is missing some. The data hold approximately 110,000 clones, with approximately 89% observed a single time. The specimen comprised peripheral blood, sampled on day 0 of AZD1222 vaccination. All receptors derive from an adult in good health. Each CDR3 is given with its conserved first and last residue. The D gene is left open where the match is weak. Where a row states a size, it is once, few, many or the class of an expanded clone; other rows omit it.

V gene: TRBV28; clone size: NA; J gene: TRBJ1-3; D gene: NA; CDR3 length: 17; CDR3 protein: CASSIPSIIGSGNTIYF; CDR3 DNA: TGTGCCAGCAGTATCCCGTCGATCATTGGGTCTGGAAACACCATATATTTT
V gene: TRBV27; clone size: NA; J gene: TRBJ1-2; D gene: TRBD1; CDR3 length: 12; CDR3 protein: CASSDRGEGYTF; CDR3 DNA: TGTGCCAGCAGCGACAGGGGCGAGGGCTACACCTTC
V gene: TRBV30; clone size: NA; J gene: TRBJ1-2; D gene: NA; CDR3 length: 13; CDR3 protein: CAWSSGTHYGYTF; CDR3 DNA: TGTGCCTGGAGTTCCGGGACACACTATGGCTACACCTTC
V gene: TRBV10-2; clone size: NA; J gene: TRBJ2-3; D gene: NA; CDR3 length: 14; CDR3 protein: CASSDPWKTDTQYF; CDR3 DNA: TGCGCCAGCAGCGACCCCTGGAAGACAGATACGCAGTATTTT
V gene: TRBV19; clone size: NA; J gene: TRBJ2-1; D gene: TRBD2; CDR3 length: 16; CDR3 protein: CASSIIPLAGYNEQFF; CDR3 DNA: TGTGCCAGTAGTATAATCCCCCTAGCGGGGTACAATGAGCAGTTCTTC
V gene: TRBV5-4; clone size: NA; J gene: TRBJ2-3; D gene: TRBD1; CDR3 length: 14; CDR3 protein: CASRMDRSTDTQYF; CDR3 DNA: TGTGCCAGCAGGATGGACAGGAGCACAGATACGCAGTATTTT
V gene: TRBV14; clone size: NA; J gene: TRBJ1-1; D gene: NA; CDR3 length: 13; CDR3 protein: CASSLGRNTEAFF; CDR3 DNA: TGTGCCAGCAGCCTCGGACGAAACACTGAAGCTTTCTTT
V gene: TRBV5-1; clone size: NA; J gene: TRBJ2-7; D gene: TRBD2; CDR3 length: 17; CDR3 protein: CASSLIPSGGDTYEQYF; CDR3 DNA: TGCGCCAGCAGCTTGATTCCTAGCGGGGGGGACACCTACGAGCAGTACTTC
V gene: TRBV6-4; clone size: NA; J gene: TRBJ1-1; D gene: NA; CDR3 length: 14; CDR3 protein: CASSAQGYGTEAFF; CDR3 DNA: TGTGCCAGCAGCGCGCAGGGGTATGGCACTGAAGCTTTCTTT
V gene: TRBV29-1; clone size: NA; J gene: TRBJ1-1; D gene: NA; CDR3 length: 13; CDR3 protein: CSVGYRKNTEAFF; CDR3 DNA: TGCAGCGTTGGATACAGAAAGAACACTGAAGCTTTCTTT
V gene: TRBV7-6; clone size: NA; J gene: TRBJ1-2; D gene: NA; CDR3 length: 15; CDR3 protein: CASSLAPEANYGYTF; CDR3 DNA: TGTGCCAGCAGCTTAGCGCCAGAAGCTAACTATGGCTACACCTTC
V gene: TRBV12-3/TRBV12-4; clone size: NA; J gene: TRBJ1-1; D gene: TRBD1; CDR3 length: 13; CDR3 protein: CASSLGQGAWAFF; CDR3 DNA: TGTGCCAGCAGTCTCGGACAGGGCGCTTGGGCTTTCTTT
V gene: TRBV3-1/TRBV3-2; clone size: once; J gene: TRBJ2-1; D gene: TRBD2; CDR3 length: 18; CDR3 protein: CASSPSQLRLAGSDEQFF; CDR3 DNA: TGTGCCAGCAGCCCGTCCCAACTCCGACTAGCGGGTTCCGATGAGCAGTTCTTC
V gene: TRBV19; clone size: NA; J gene: TRBJ2-7; D gene: NA; CDR3 length: 14; CDR3 protein: CATQMTVGPYEQYF; CDR3 DNA: TGTGCCACCCAAATGACAGTCGGACCCTACGAGCAGTACTTC
V gene: TRBV9; clone size: NA; J gene: TRBJ2-2; D gene: NA; CDR3 length: 11; CDR3 protein: CASSVGGELFF; CDR3 DNA: TGTGCCAGCAGCGTAGGTGGGGAGCTGTTTTTT
V gene: TRBV6-5; clone size: NA; J gene: TRBJ1-1; D gene: NA; CDR3 length: 15; CDR3 protein: CASSRRGARGTEAFF; CDR3 DNA: TGTGCCAGCAGTCGTCGGGGGGCGCGGGGCACTGAAGCTTTCTTT
V gene: TRBV14; clone size: NA; J gene: TRBJ1-1; D gene: NA; CDR3 length: 13; CDR3 protein: CASSQEVGGGAFF; CDR3 DNA: TGTGCCAGCAGCCAAGAAGTGGGGGGTGGGGCTTTCTTT
V gene: TRBV10-2; clone size: NA; J gene: TRBJ1-2; D gene: TRBD1; CDR3 length: 16; CDR3 protein: CASNLVRGPTNYGYTF; CDR3 DNA: TGCGCCAGCAATTTGGTCAGGGGGCCGACTAACTATGGCTACACCTTC
V gene: TRBV5-6; clone size: NA; J gene: TRBJ2-3; D gene: NA; CDR3 length: 14; CDR3 protein: CASSFGPSRDTQYF; CDR3 DNA: TGTGCCAGCAGCTTTGGCCCGAGCAGGGATACGCAGTATTTT
V gene: TRBV13; clone size: NA; J gene: TRBJ2-3; D gene: TRBD1; CDR3 length: 15; CDR3 protein: CASSRYRGRADTQYF; CDR3 DNA: TGTGCCAGCAGTAGATACAGGGGGCGAGCAGATACGCAGTATTTT
V gene: TRBV4-1; clone size: few; J gene: TRBJ1-2; D gene: NA; CDR3 length: 15; CDR3 protein: CASSQFEIREGGYTF; CDR3 DNA: TGCGCCAGCAGCCAATTTGAGATCAGGGAGGGTGGCTACACCTTC